A selection of T cell receptor beta chains follows, all from one sample in a study of TIL therapy for anti-PD-1-resistant metastatic lung cancer. Using immunoSEQ multiplex PCR, the repertoire was profiled, and TCRdb retains in-frame clones only, with some absent. This table holds roughly 28,000 clones, 63% found once. Sequences were derived from tumor tissue, sampled at baseline. These receptors originate from a woman aged 30 to 85 with non-small cell lung cancer. CDR3s include the opening cysteine and the closing phenylalanine or tryptophan. D genes are given only for firm matches. Clone size is given for some rows only: seen once, a few or many times, or a class if the clone is expanded.

>TRBJ2-7|NA|TRBV27|NA
TGTGCCAGCAGTGTGGCCGGGATACTGGACGAGCAGTACTTC
CASSVAGILDEQYF
>TRBJ1-1|NA|TRBV15|NA
TGTGCCACCGCGTTAGGGTCGAACCGAAGAAGCACTGAAGCTTTCTTT
CATALGSNRRSTEAFF
>TRBJ2-1|NA|TRBV5-1|NA
TGCGCCAGCAGCTTGGAGCGTGCTGAGCAGTTCTTC
CASSLERAEQFF
>TRBJ2-7|NA|TRBV28|TRBD1
TGTGCCAGCAGTTTGGACAGGCCCACCTACGAGCAGTACTTC
CASSLDRPTYEQYF
>TRBJ2-7|few|TRBV7-9|NA
TGTGCCAGCAGCCAGGTCATAGGAGGGAACGAGCAGTACTTC
CASSQVIGGNEQYF
>TRBJ2-7|NA|TRBV6-1|TRBD2
TGTGCCAGCAGTCCATTAGCGGGAATGGGCGAGCAGTACTTC
CASSPLAGMGEQYF
>TRBJ1-2|NA|TRBV28|NA
TGTGCCAGCAGTTTCAGGGGTGGAGGCTACACCTTC
CASSFRGGGYTF
>TRBJ2-1|NA|TRBV9|NA
TGTGCCAGCAGCGTAAATAGGAATGAGCAGTTCTTC
CASSVNRNEQFF
>TRBJ2-3|NA|TRBV5-8|TRBD2
TGTGCCAGCAGAACGGGGAGGGAGGGCCTCACAGATACGCAGTATTTT
CASRTGREGLTDTQYF
>TRBJ1-2|few|TRBV11-2|NA
TGTGCCAGCAGCTTAGTTTGGGAGGGCGCCTATGGCTACACCTTC
CASSLVWEGAYGYTF